In its sample, the clone carrying this TCR beta chain was seen many times. The sample is drawn from a study of T cells in Graves' hyperthyroidism and ophthalmopathy. It was RNA transcripts that yielded the amplified TCR beta CDR3 regions. A set of HTBI primers served as the primers for a first-round RT-PCR of the TCR CDR3. TCRdb fed the multiplex PCR reads into MiXCR, producing one record per CDR3 protein. The repertoire holds around 350,000 distinct CDR3 sequences, with about 14% as singletons. The receptor was isolated from a woman aged 25 to 45 with Graves' ophthalmopathy. What was sequenced was blood.

CDR3 coding DNA: TGTGCCAGCAGCTCCTACCCGGGGGCGGGTTACGAGCAGTACTTC. Encoded protein: CASSSYPGAGYEQYF. The chain recombines TRBV7-2 with TRBJ2-7, with D perhaps matching TRBD1 or TRBD2 (6 bases each). This CDR3 spans 15 amino acids. Germline-derived CDR1 and CDR2 are SGHTA and FQGNSA. Deletions cut 4 bases from V and 4 bases from J, with 17 bases between.